This T cell receptor (beta chain) was obtained from a study of identical twins. General study points: While abundant cord blood beta clonotypes carried fewer insertions, memory repertoires showed no such pattern.

MiXCR, run by TCRdb on the 5' RACE reads, gives a single entry per CDR3 protein. Of about 340,000 distinct CDR3 sequences listed, 9% to 10% are singletons. The germline V gene encodes CDR1 SGHNT and CDR2 YENEEA. This CDR3 is 16 amino acids long. With 0 bases removed from V and 2 bases from J, the gap between germline ends came to 13 bases. This clonotype has only a few counts. Its antigen is currently unknown. The sequencing sample was made of naive T cells sorted from blood. This receptor was obtained from a woman in her fifties or sixties in good health. The chain links TRBV11-3 to TRBJ2-5, with D hard to call. The CDR3 bases are TGTGCCAGCAGCTTAGATCAGCAGGCTCCTCAAGAGACCCAGTACTTC. Encoded protein: CASSLDQQAPQETQYF.